These 12 T cell receptor beta chains share one sample of origin, sequenced in a study of blood T cells in healthy people across ages. Together with a sample-barcoded 5' primer, a J-beta primer mix was included in a second PCR lasting roughly 6 to 12 cycles. TCRdb ran MiXCR on the 5' RACE reads and lists one entry per CDR3 protein. Altogether just over 800,000 distinct CDR3 sequences are present, approximately 59% being singletons, with the ten largest covering roughly 26%. Material for sequencing was blood. Receptor source: a man in his thirties or forties in good health.

V is TRBV2 and J is TRBJ1-5; 8 bases align to TRBD1. This CDR3 has 14 amino acids. The J segment lost 4 bases and the V segment lost 4 bases, leaving 3 bases of the junction unmatched. The V gene's germline CDR1 is SNHLY and CDR2 FYNNEI. CDR3 sequence (DNA): TGTGCCAGCAGTGGCGGGACAGGAAATCAGCCCCAGCATTTT. Its translation is CASSGGTGNQPQHF.

On this clonotype: A read error may produce the germline difference seen at one junction end. V usage is TRBV4-2 and J usage is TRBJ2-1; D perhaps matches TRBD1 (6 bases). Germline lookup yields CDR1 LGHNA and CDR2 YNFKEQ. The CDR3 has 18 residues. DNA for the CDR3: TGTGCCAGCAGTCAAGGTAGGGCAGGGGCCCTACGGTCCAATGAGCAGTTCTTC. Protein product: CASSQGRAGALRSNEQFF.

The CDR3 reads CSVRLARGYEQYF. Here the CDR3 DNA reads TGCAGCGTTCGACTAGCGAGGGGCTACGAGCAGTACTTC. The V call is TRBV29-1, the J call TRBJ2-7, with TRBD2 matching over 8 bases. Trimming took 5 bases from V and 3 from J; bases not matched to a gene: 6. Germline V gene sequence: CDR1 SQVTM, CDR2 ANQGSEA. CDR3 size: 13 residues.

This clonotype was counted only a few times. The V gene is TRBV9, the J gene TRBJ1-6; 9 bases map to TRBD1. J lost 2 bases, V lost 0 bases, and 0 bases had no gene match. Looked up from germline, CDR1 is SGDLS and CDR2 is YYNGEE. The CDR3 loop spans 16 amino acids. CDR3 nucleotides: TGTGCCAGCAGCGTAGGGGACAGGGCCTATAATTCACCCCTCCACTTT. Translated: CASSVGDRAYNSPLHF.

In its sample, this clonotype was seen a few times. J is TRBJ2-1 and V is TRBV11-3; D might be TRBD1 (5 bases). The CDR3 is made up of 14 amino acids. CDR1 is SGHNT and CDR2 is YENEEA in the germline V gene. V lost 5 bases, J lost 3 bases, and 11 bases lay in between. DNA for the CDR3: TGTGCCAGCAGCGTAGGGGCAGGCTACAATGAGCAGTTCTTC. It translates to CASSVGAGYNEQFF.

This clonotype was counted a few times. J is TRBJ2-7 and V is TRBV4-3; D gene unclear. V gave up 1 base and J gave up 1 base, with 8 bases separating them. Germline lookup yields CDR1 LGHNA and CDR2 YSLEER. CDR3 size: 14 residues. This CDR3 reads CASSQAQTSYEQYF. The CDR3 coding sequence is TGCGCCAGCAGCCAAGCCCAGACATCCTACGAGCAGTACTTC.

The J gene is TRBJ1-2, the V gene TRBV12-3 or TRBV12-4; maybe TRBD1 (6 bases). The CDR3 consists of 15 residues. Trimming shortened V by 4 bases and J by 7 bases, and 19 bases separated the two germline ends. CDR3: CASSWDMPTKGGYTF. The CDR3 DNA reads as TGTGCCAGCAGTTGGGACATGCCCACGAAGGGTGGCTACACCTTC.

The CDR3 nucleotides read TGTGCCTGGAGCAAGGGAGGAAACACCATATATTTT. This translates into CAWSKGGNTIYF. The chain carries TRBV30 and TRBJ1-3; no definite D call. The CDR3 extends over 12 amino acids. Looked up from germline, CDR1 is GTSNPN and CDR2 is SVGIG (reference sequence). Trimming took off 3 bases at V and 4 bases at J, with 7 bases between the two ends.

In nucleotides, the CDR3 is TGCAGTGCTAGGCTAAACGGGGGAACGGAGCCCCAGCATTTT. Protein: CSARLNGGTEPQHF. V is TRBV20-1 and J is TRBJ1-5; D is perhaps TRBD1 (5 bases). Germline V gene data show CDR1 as DFQATT and CDR2 as SNEGSKA (reference sequence). This CDR3 spans 14 amino acids. Trimming took off 3 bases at V and 8 bases at J, with 17 bases between the two ends.

This sequence joins TRBV6-1 and TRBJ1-4, with D unclear. The CDR3 length is 15 residues. Germline lookup yields CDR1 MNHNS and CDR2 SASEGT. Trimming left V 1 base short and J 4 bases short, with 10 bases between. The CDR3 loop reads CASSEEERFNEKLFF. CDR3 in DNA: TGTGCCAGCAGTGAAGAGGAAAGATTTAATGAAAAACTGTTTTTT.

This chain joins TRBV20-1 and TRBJ1-2, with 11 positions matching TRBD1. In germline, CDR1 is DFQATT, CDR2 SNEGSKA (reference sequence). The V segment lost 5 bases and the J segment 4 bases; nucleotides outside the gene matches: 12. The CDR3 length is 16 residues. The CDR3 coding sequence is TGCAGTGCTTCCCCGGACAGGGGGCGAGGCAGCTATGGCTACACCTTC. Its translation: CSASPDRGRGSYGYTF.

J is TRBJ2-5 and V is TRBV28; 8 bases agree with TRBD1. CDR3 length: 13 residues. Germline assignment: CDR1 MDHEN and CDR2 SYDVKM. J gave up 5 bases and V 6 bases, and 5 bases lay outside the gene matches. The CDR3 DNA follows: TGTGCCAGCAGGGACAGGGCAGGCGAGACCCAGTACTTC. This codes for CASRDRAGETQYF.